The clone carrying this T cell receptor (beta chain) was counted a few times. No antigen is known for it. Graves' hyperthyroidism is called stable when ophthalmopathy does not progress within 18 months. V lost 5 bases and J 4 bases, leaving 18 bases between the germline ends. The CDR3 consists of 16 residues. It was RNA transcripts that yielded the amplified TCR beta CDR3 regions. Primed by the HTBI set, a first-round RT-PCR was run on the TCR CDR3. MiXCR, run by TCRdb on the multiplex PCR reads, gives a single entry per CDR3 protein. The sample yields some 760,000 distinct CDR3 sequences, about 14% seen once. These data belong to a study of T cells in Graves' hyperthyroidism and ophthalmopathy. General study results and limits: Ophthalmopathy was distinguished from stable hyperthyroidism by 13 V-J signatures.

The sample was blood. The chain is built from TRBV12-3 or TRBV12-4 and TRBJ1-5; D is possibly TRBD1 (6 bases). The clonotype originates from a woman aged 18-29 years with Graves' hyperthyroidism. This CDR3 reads CASSPGGAASNQPQHF. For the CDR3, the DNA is TGTGCCAGCAGTCCCGGGGGGGCCGCATCAAATCAGCCCCAGCATTTT.